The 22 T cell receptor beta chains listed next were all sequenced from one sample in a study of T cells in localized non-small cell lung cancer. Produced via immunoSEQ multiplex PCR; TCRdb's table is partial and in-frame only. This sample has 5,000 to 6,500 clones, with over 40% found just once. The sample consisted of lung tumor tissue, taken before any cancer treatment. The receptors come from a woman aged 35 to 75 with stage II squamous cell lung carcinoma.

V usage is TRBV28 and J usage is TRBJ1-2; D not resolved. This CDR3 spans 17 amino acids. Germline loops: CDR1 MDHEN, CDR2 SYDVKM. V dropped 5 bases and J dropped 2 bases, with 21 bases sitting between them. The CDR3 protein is CASSGFGSDSKNYGYTF. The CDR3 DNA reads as TGTGCCAGCAGTGGCTTCGGATCGGACTCAAAAAACTATGGCTACACCTTC.

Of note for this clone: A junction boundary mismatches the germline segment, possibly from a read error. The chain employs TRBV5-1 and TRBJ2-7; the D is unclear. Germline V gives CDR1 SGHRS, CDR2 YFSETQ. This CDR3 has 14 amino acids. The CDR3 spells CANSSAGSSYEQYF. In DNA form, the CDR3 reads TGCGCCAACAGCTCGGCCGGTTCCTCCTACGAGCAGTACTTC. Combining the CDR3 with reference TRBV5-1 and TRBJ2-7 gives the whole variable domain KAGVTQTPRYLIKTRGQQVTLSCSPISGHRSVSWYQQTPGQGLQFLFEYFSETQRNKGNFPGRFSGRQFSNSRSEMNVSTLELGDSALYLCANSSAGSSYEQYFGPGTRLTVT.

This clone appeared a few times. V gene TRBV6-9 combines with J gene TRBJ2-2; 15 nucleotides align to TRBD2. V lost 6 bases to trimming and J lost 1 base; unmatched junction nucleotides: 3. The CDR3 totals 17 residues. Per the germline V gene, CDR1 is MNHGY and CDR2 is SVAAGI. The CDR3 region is CASSWGLAGGNTGELFF. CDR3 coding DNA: TGTGCCAGCAGCTGGGGACTAGCGGGGGGGAACACCGGGGAGCTGTTTTTT.

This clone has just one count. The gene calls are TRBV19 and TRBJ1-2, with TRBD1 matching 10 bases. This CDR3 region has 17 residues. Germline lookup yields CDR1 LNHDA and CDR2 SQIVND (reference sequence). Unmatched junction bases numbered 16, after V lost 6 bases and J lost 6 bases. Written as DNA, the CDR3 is TGTGCCAGTAGCAGATCCTCGACAGGGGGCGCTTCGAATGGCTACACCTTC. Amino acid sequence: CASSRSSTGGASNGYTF.

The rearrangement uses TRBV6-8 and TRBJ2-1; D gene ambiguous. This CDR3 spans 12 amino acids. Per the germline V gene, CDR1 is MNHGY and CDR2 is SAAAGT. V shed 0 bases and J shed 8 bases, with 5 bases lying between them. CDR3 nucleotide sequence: TGTGCCAGCAGTTACTCAGCCCATGAGCAGTTCTTC. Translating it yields CASSYSAHEQFF.

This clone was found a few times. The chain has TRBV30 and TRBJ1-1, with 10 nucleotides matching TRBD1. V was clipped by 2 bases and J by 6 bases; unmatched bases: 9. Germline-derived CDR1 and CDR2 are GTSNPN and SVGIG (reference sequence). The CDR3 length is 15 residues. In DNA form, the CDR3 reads TGTGCCTGGAGTCCAAGGAGAGGACAGGGGGCTGAAGCTTTCTTT. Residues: CAWSPRRGQGAEAFF.

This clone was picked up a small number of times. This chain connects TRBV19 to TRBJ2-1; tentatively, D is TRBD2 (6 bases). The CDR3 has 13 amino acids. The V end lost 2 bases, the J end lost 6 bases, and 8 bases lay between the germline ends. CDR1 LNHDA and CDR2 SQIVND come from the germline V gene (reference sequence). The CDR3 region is CASSIQTSNEQFF. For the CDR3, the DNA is TGTGCCAGTAGTATACAGACTAGCAATGAGCAGTTCTTC. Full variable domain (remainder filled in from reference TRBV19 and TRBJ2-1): DGGITQSPKYLFRKEGQNVTLSCEQNLNHDAMYWYRQDPGQGLRLIYYSQIVNDFQKGDIAEGYSVSREKKESFPLTVTSAQKNPTAFYLCASSIQTSNEQFFGPGTRLTVL.

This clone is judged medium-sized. Here the CDR3 DNA reads TGTGCCAGTCTTCGCTACAATGAGCAGTTCTTC. It codes for CASLRYNEQFF. The V gene is TRBV6-7, the J gene TRBJ2-1; D is ambiguous. TRBV6-7 is reported as an ORF; its role is uncertain. This CDR3 contains 11 residues. Deletions cut 9 bases from V and 3 bases from J, with 6 bases between.

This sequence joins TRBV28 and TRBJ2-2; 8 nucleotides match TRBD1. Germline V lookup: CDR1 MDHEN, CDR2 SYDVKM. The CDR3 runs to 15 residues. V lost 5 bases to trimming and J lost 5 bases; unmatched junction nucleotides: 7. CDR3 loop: CASSPGQVETGELFF. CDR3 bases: TGTGCCAGCAGTCCGGGACAGGTGGAAACCGGGGAGCTGTTTTTT.

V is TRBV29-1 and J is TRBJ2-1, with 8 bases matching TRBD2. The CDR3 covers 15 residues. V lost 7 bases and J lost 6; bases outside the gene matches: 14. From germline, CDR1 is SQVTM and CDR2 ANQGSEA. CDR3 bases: TGCAGCGCAAACCCGGGGGGGGGCCTCCCCAATGAGCAGTTCTTC. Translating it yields CSANPGGGLPNEQFF.

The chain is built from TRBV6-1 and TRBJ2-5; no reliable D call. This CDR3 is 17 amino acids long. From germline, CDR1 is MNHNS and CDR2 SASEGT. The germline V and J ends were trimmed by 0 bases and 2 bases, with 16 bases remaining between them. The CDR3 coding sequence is TGTGCCAGCAGTGAAGCGCTATGGCGATCGAAACAAGAGACCCAGTACTTC. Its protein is CASSEALWRSKQETQYF.

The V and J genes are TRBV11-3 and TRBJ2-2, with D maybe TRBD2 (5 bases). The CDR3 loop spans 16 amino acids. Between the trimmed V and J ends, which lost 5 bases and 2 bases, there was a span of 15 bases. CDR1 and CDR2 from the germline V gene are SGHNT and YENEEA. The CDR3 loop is CASSHWTAINTGELFF. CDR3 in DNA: TGTGCCAGCAGCCATTGGACTGCGATAAACACCGGGGAGCTGTTTTTT.

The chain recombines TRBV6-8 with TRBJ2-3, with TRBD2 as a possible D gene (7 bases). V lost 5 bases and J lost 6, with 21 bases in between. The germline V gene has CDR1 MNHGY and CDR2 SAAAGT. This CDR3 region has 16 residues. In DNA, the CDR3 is TGTGCCAGCAGTGACGTTGGGGGGGCGCTGATCGATACGCAGTATTTT. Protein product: CASSDVGGALIDTQYF.

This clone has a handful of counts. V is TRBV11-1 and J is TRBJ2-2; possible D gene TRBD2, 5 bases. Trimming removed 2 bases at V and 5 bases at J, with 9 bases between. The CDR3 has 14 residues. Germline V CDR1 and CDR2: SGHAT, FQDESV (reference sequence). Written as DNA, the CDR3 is TGTGCCAGCAGCTTAATTCGAGGGACCGGGGAGCTGTTTTTT. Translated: CASSLIRGTGELFF.

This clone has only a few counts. CDR3 bases: TGTGCCAGCAGGGGGACAGGCGGATACTACGAGCAGTACTTC. It is translated as CASRGTGGYYEQYF. J is TRBJ2-7 and V is TRBV27; the match to TRBD1 covers 8 bases. Looked up from germline, CDR1 is MNHEY and CDR2 is SMNVEV (reference sequence). This CDR3 has 14 amino acids. The ends lost 6 bases at V and 3 bases at J; junction bases unmatched: 7.

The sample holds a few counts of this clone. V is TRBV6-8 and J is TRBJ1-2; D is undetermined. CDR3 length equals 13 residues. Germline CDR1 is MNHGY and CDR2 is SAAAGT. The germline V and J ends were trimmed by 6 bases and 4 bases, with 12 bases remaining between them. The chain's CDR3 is CASRETATYGYTF. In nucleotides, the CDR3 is TGTGCCAGCAGAGAAACAGCGACCTATGGCTACACCTTC.

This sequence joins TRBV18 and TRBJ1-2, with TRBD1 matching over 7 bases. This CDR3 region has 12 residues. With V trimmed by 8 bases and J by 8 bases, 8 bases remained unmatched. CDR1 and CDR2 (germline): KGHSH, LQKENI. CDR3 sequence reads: CASNQDRDGYTF. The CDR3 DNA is TGTGCCAGCAACCAAGACAGGGACGGCTACACCTTC.

The CDR3 reads CASSIAGGYTF. The DNA for the CDR3 is TGTGCCAGTAGTATAGCAGGTGGCTACACCTTC. This chain joins TRBV19 and TRBJ1-2; no definite D call. V was pared by 1 base and J by 7 bases, with 4 bases between. The germline V gene has CDR1 LNHDA and CDR2 SQIVND (reference sequence). The CDR3 loop spans 11 amino acids.

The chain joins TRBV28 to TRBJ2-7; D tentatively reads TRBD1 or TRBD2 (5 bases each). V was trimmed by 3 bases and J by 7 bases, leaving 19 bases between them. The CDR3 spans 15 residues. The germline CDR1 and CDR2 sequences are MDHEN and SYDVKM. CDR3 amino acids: CASSFYLNSGTEQYF. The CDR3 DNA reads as TGTGCCAGCAGTTTTTACCTTAACTCAGGGACGGAGCAGTACTTC.

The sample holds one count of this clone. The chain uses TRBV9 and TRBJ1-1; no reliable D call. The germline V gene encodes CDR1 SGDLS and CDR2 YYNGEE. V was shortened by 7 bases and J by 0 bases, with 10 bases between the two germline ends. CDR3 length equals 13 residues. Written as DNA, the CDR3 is TGTGCCAGCGAGGTTACCATGAACACTGAAGCTTTCTTT. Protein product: CASEVTMNTEAFF.

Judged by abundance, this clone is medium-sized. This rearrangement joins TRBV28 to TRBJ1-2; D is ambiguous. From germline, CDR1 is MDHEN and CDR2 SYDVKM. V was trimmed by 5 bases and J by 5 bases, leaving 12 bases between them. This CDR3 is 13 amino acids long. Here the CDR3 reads CASSPRDWYGYTF. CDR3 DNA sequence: TGTGCCAGCAGTCCCCGTGATTGGTATGGCTACACCTTC.

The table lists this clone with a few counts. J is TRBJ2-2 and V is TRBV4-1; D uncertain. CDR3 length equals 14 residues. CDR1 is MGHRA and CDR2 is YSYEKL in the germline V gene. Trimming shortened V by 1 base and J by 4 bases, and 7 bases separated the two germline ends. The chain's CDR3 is CASSQATVTGELFF. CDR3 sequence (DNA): TGCGCCAGCAGCCAAGCGACGGTCACCGGGGAGCTGTTTTTT.